The TCR beta chain under discussion was sequenced for a study of blood T cells in healthy people across ages. With a J-beta primer mix and a sample-barcoded 5' primer, a second PCR ran 7 to 11 cycles. Researchers report that a template-switch adaptor with 12 random nucleotides tagged each cDNA molecule. TCRdb independently ran MiXCR on the 5' RACE reads; one entry per CDR3 protein. This sample has 980,000 or so distinct CDR3 sequences, with about 48% found just once. General observations from the study: What prevented conclusive comparison of naive and antigen-experienced cells was that PBMCs were unsorted. While age rose, TCR beta diversity per million T cells dropped in a roughly linear way.

Note on this clonotype: Its antigen is currently unknown.

Material for sequencing was blood. This receptor was obtained from a man aged 25-40 years in good health.

CDR3: CASSLGLSADTDTQYF. The CDR3 DNA reads as TGCGCCAGCAGCTTGGGGCTTAGCGCCGACACAGATACGCAGTATTTT. This chain joins TRBV5-1 and TRBJ2-3, with a possible D match to TRBD2 (5 bases). Germline V CDR1 and CDR2: SGHRS, YFSETQ. Trimming left V 0 bases short and J 2 bases short, with 13 bases between. This CDR3 has 16 amino acids.